This TCR beta chain was identified during a study of shared clonotypes between healthy human individuals. The study's findings and limits: It was only blood that was sampled, and tissue repertoires likely differ. Sorted-subset sequencing, rarefaction showed, was incomplete despite large depth.

Worth noting for this clone: Its antigen remains unidentified.

Donors had no recently reported acute infections or vaccinations and were HIV-negative. Unmatched junction bases numbered 13, after V lost 10 bases and J lost 2 bases. Germline CDR1 reads MNHNY; CDR2 reads SVGAGI (reference sequence). This CDR3 is 16 amino acids long. Sequencing was performed with immunoSEQ multiplex PCR; in TCRdb, only in-frame clones are kept and a portion is missing. Altogether about a million clones are present, 75% being singletons, with the ten largest covering 1.5%. This TCR was recovered from a man aged 18-30 years in good health. The chain uses TRBV6-6 and TRBJ2-1; 8 nucleotides match TRBD2. Sample: memory CD4+ T cells sorted from blood. Noted subset: CD45RA-negative fraction. As DNA, the CDR3 is TGTGCCAACAGGGATTACTGGACTAGCACCTACAATGAGCAGTTCTTC. Encoded protein: CANRDYWTSTYNEQFF.